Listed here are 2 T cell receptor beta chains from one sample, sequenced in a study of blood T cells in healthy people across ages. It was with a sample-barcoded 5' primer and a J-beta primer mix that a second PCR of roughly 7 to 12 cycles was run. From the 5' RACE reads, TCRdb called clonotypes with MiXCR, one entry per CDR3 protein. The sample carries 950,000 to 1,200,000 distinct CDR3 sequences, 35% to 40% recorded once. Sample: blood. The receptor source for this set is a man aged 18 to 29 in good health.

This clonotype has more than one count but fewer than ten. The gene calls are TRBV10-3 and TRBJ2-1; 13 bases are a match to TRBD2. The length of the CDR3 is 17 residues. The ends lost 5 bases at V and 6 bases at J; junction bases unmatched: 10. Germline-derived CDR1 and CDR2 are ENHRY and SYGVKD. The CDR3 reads CAISPGLAGPVGNEQFF. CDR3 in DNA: TGTGCCATCAGTCCGGGACTAGCGGGGCCTGTTGGCAATGAGCAGTTCTTC.

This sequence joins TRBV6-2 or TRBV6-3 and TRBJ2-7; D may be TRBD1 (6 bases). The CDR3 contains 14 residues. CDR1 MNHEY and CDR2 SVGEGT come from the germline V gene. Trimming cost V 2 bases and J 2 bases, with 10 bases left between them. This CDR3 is CASSYGDIPYEQYF. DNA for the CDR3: TGTGCCAGCAGTTACGGGGACATACCCTACGAGCAGTACTTC.